A single sample gave rise to the 24 T cell receptor beta chains below, sequenced in a study of monozygotic twins with cystic fibrosis. The assay was immunoSEQ multiplex PCR, and TCRdb's table has in-frame clones only and misses some. The sample records about 35,000 clones, 66% being singletons. The material sequenced was blood. The receptors come from a girl aged 5 to 17 with cystic fibrosis.

The CDR3, as DNA: TGTGCCAGTAGTAGGACTATATCTGGGAATCAGCCCCAGCATTTT. It yields the protein CASSRTISGNQPQHF. The gene calls are TRBV19 and TRBJ1-5; D is unresolved. Germline V lookup: CDR1 LNHDA, CDR2 SQIVND (reference sequence). CDR3 length equals 15 residues. Trimming pared 4 bases from V and 4 bases from J, leaving 14 bases between.

Only a few counts were recorded for this clone. The rearrangement joins TRBV2 to TRBJ2-1; 7 bases are shared with TRBD2. Germline V gene lookup returns CDR1 SNHLY and CDR2 FYNNEI. The CDR3 contains 11 residues. V shed 8 bases, J shed 10 bases, and the junction held 5 bases outside the gene matches. CDR3 in amino acids: CASGVGLEQFF. CDR3 in DNA: TGTGCCAGCGGGGTGGGACTAGAGCAGTTCTTC.

The V gene is TRBV30, the J gene TRBJ1-2; TRBD1 is a possible D gene (5 bases). The CDR3 has 14 residues. Trimming removed 3 bases at V and 3 bases at J, with 14 bases between. From germline, CDR1 is GTSNPN and CDR2 SVGIG (reference sequence). CDR3 in amino acids: CAWRLRGADYGYTF. The CDR3 bases are TGTGCCTGGAGACTGCGGGGCGCGGACTATGGCTACACCTTC.

The chain has TRBV4-1 and TRBJ1-1; no clear D gene. Germline V gives CDR1 MGHRA, CDR2 YSYEKL. The length of the CDR3 is 13 residues. Between the trimmed V and J ends, which lost 0 bases and 8 bases, there was a span of 10 bases. The CDR3 sequence: CASSQDRALEAFF. The CDR3 nucleotides are TGCGCCAGCAGCCAAGATCGGGCATTAGAAGCTTTCTTT.

This clone was found once. V usage is TRBV2 and J usage is TRBJ2-4; weak D call: TRBD1 (6 bases). This CDR3 contains 15 residues. Trimming stripped 1 base from V and 7 bases from J, with 14 bases between. The germline gives CDR1 SNHLY, CDR2 FYNNEI. The CDR3 DNA sequence: TGTGCCAGCAGTGAAGGTCAGGGGATAAGGAACATTCAGTACTTC. It codes for CASSEGQGIRNIQYF.

The rearrangement uses TRBV6-1 and TRBJ2-7; a possible D gene is TRBD1 (6 bases). V was cut by 5 bases and J by 3 bases, with 11 bases left in between. The CDR3 is made up of 13 amino acids. In germline, CDR1 is MNHNS, CDR2 SASEGT. The CDR3 reads CASSTGHSYEQYV. CDR3 in DNA: TGTGCCAGCAGTACGGGACATAGCTACGAGCAGTACGTC.

The V call is TRBV5-1, the J call TRBJ1-1, with D tentatively TRBD1 (6 bases). The CDR3 sequence is 13 residues long. The V and J ends lost 4 bases and 6 bases respectively, with 13 bases between them. Per germline, CDR1 SGHRS and CDR2 YFSETQ. The CDR3 DNA follows: TGCGCCAGCAGCGCACAGGGAATTGCTGAAGCTTTCTTT. Its protein product is CASSAQGIAEAFF.

The CDR3 here is CASSPDRTSSYEQYF. The CDR3, as DNA: TGCGCCAGCAGCCCCGATCGGACTAGCTCCTACGAGCAGTACTTC. The V and J genes are TRBV4-1 and TRBJ2-7, with TRBD2 identical over 7 bases. The CDR3 consists of 15 residues. Germline CDR1 reads MGHRA; CDR2 reads YSYEKL. V lost 4 bases, J lost 0 bases, and 6 bases stayed unmatched.

The chain couples TRBV6-6 to TRBJ1-1; perhaps TRBD1 as D (5 bases). The V end lost 8 bases, the J end lost 5 bases, and 21 bases lay between the germline ends. This CDR3 is built from 15 residues. Germline CDR1 is MNHNY and CDR2 is SVGAGI (reference sequence). This chain's CDR3 is CASGDAGLLRTEAFF. DNA of the CDR3: TGTGCCAGCGGCGACGCGGGACTCCTTAGGACTGAAGCTTTCTTT.

V gene TRBV7-2 combines with J gene TRBJ1-2; maybe TRBD1 (6 bases). This CDR3 comprises 15 residues. Germline V gene lookup returns CDR1 SGHTA and CDR2 FQGNSA. V was shortened by 5 bases and J by 6 bases, with 19 bases between the two germline ends. The CDR3: CASSTSGQYGNGYTF. The CDR3, as DNA: TGTGCCAGCAGCACAAGCGGACAGTACGGGAATGGCTACACCTTC.

This clone has just a few counts. J is TRBJ2-7 and V is TRBV19, with D tentatively TRBD2 (7 bases). CDR3 size: 14 residues. Trimming took off 7 bases at V and 7 bases at J, with 20 bases between the two ends. Germline CDR1 is LNHDA and CDR2 is SQIVND (reference sequence). CDR3 in amino acids: CASTPGGSYWEQYF. The CDR3 DNA follows: TGTGCCAGTACCCCGGGGGGCTCTTATTGGGAGCAGTACTTC.

This clone was seen more than once but under ten times. The genes are TRBV5-1 and TRBJ1-2; a weak D match, TRBD1 (6 bases). Germline values: CDR1 SGHRS, CDR2 YFSETQ. The CDR3 consists of 13 residues. V was cut by 1 base and J by 8 bases, with 12 bases left in between. The CDR3 bases are TGCGCCAGCAGCTTGAAACAGGGAGTGGGCTACACCTTC. Amino acids: CASSLKQGVGYTF.

There are a few counts of this clone. The chain recombines TRBV6-1 with TRBJ2-7; D is perhaps TRBD2 (5 bases). From germline, CDR1 is MNHNS and CDR2 SASEGT. The V gene lost 2 bases and the J gene lost 7 bases, with 9 bases spanning the gap. The CDR3 has 12 amino acids. CDR3 nucleotide sequence: TGTGCCAGCAGTGAATCACGGGGAGAGCAGTACGTC. It encodes CASSESRGEQYV.

J is TRBJ1-3 and V is TRBV7-2; D is ambiguous. The ends were cut back, 5 bases at V and 0 bases at J, with 11 bases in the middle. This CDR3 region has 15 residues. The V gene's germline CDR1 is SGHTA and CDR2 FQGNSA. In DNA, the CDR3 is TGTGCCAGCAGCCGACACGAGGGCTCTGGAAACACCATATATTTT. This translates into CASSRHEGSGNTIYF.

This clone was detected a few times. The CDR3 protein is CASSPRWGGTGELFF. CDR3 sequence (DNA): TGTGCCAGCAGCCCCCGGTGGGGAGGCACCGGGGAGCTGTTTTTT. The gene calls are TRBV11-2 and TRBJ2-2; the D gene is possibly TRBD2 (6 bases). Germline V gene sequence: CDR1 SGHAT, CDR2 FQNNGV. This CDR3 is 15 amino acids long. V lost 5 bases and J 4 bases, leaving 14 bases between the germline ends. The full variable domain, rest sourced from reference TRBV11-2 and TRBJ2-2, is EAGVAQSPRYKIIEKRQSVAFWCNPISGHATLYWYQQILGQGPKLLIQFQNNGVVDDSQLPKDRFSAERLKGVDSTLKIQPAKLEDSAVYLCASSPRWGGTGELFFGEGSRLTVL.

This clone has a handful of counts. The chain combines TRBV11-2 with TRBJ2-3; D not certain. This CDR3 contains 13 residues. The germline V gene encodes CDR1 SGHAT and CDR2 FQNNGV. Deletions cut 5 bases from V and 8 bases from J, with 14 bases between. CDR3 nucleotides: TGTGCCAGCAGCCCCTTTTCCCTGGGTACGCAGTATTTT. Protein: CASSPFSLGTQYF.

The chain is built from TRBV27 and TRBJ2-7, with D perhaps TRBD1 (6 bases). Trimming took 4 bases from V and 0 from J, leaving 16 bases between them. This CDR3 region has 16 residues. Germline V gene sequence: CDR1 MNHEY, CDR2 SMNVEV (reference sequence). In DNA form, the CDR3 reads TGTGCCAGCAGTTCACCTTCCCGGGACAACTCCTACGAGCAGTACTTC. Translated: CASSSPSRDNSYEQYF.

The rearrangement links TRBV2 to TRBJ2-7; 7 positions match TRBD2. With V trimmed by 4 bases and J by 3 bases, 6 bases remained unmatched. This CDR3 has 14 residues. The germline gives CDR1 SNHLY, CDR2 FYNNEI. Here the CDR3 reads CASSGLADDYEQYF. The CDR3 DNA reads TGTGCCAGCAGTGGGCTAGCGGATGACTACGAGCAGTACTTC.

The V gene is TRBV6-1, the J gene TRBJ1-1; D gene ambiguous. Germline V gives CDR1 MNHNS, CDR2 SASEGT. Trimming removed 2 bases at V and 4 bases at J, with 11 bases between. The CDR3 is made up of 14 amino acids. The CDR3, as DNA: TGTGCCAGCAGTGAAAGGCCCCTGGGCACTGAAGCTTTCTTT. It codes for CASSERPLGTEAFF.

This rearrangement joins TRBV6-6 to TRBJ1-3; perhaps TRBD1 as D (6 bases). The CDR3 loop spans 15 amino acids. Germline CDR1 is MNHNY and CDR2 is SVGAGI (reference sequence). The V and J ends lost 2 bases and 0 bases respectively, with 8 bases between them. CDR3 bases: TGTGCCAGCAGTTACGTAGGGGGCTCTGGAAACACCATATATTTT. Its translation is CASSYVGGSGNTIYF.

The genes are TRBV7-9 and TRBJ2-3; TRBD2 matches 7 bases. From germline, CDR1 is SEHNR and CDR2 FQNEAQ (reference sequence). The CDR3 has 16 amino acids. Trimming took 3 bases from V and 5 from J; bases not matched to a gene: 11. The CDR3 DNA sequence: TGTGCCAGCAGCTTCGGGACTACCATGTCACAAGATACGCAGTATTTT. Amino acids: CASSFGTTMSQDTQYF.

The rearrangement uses TRBV7-2 and TRBJ1-1; D possibly corresponds to TRBD1 (5 bases). The germline gives CDR1 SGHTA, CDR2 FQGNSA. Between the trimmed V and J ends, which lost 5 bases and 4 bases, there was a span of 17 bases. The CDR3 consists of 15 residues. The CDR3 DNA sequence: TGTGCCAGCAGCCCCTGGGGGACGTACCTCACTGAAGCTTTCTTT. It translates to CASSPWGTYLTEAFF.

This chain joins TRBV5-4 and TRBJ2-3, with 8 nucleotides matching TRBD2. V was pared by 2 bases and J by 1 base, with 6 bases of the junction left unmatched. Germline assignment: CDR1 SGHNT and CDR2 YYREEE (reference sequence). The CDR3 totals 16 residues. The CDR3 nucleotides are TGTGCCAGCAGCTTCCATAGCGGGACGGGCACAGATACGCAGTATTTT. It is translated as CASSFHSGTGTDTQYF.

The chain employs TRBV6-5 and TRBJ1-2; a weak D match, TRBD1 (5 bases). V shed 6 bases and J shed 8 bases, with 16 bases lying between them. Germline CDR1 is MNHEY and CDR2 is SVGAGI. The CDR3 runs to 13 residues. CDR3 sequence: CASRQTTPGGYTF. The DNA for the CDR3 is TGTGCCAGCAGACAAACAACCCCAGGGGGCTACACCTTC.